This entry lists 10 T cell receptor beta chains sequenced from one sample in a study of cytomegalovirus exposure and HLA in healthy donors. This PCR relied on a set of 60 Vbeta primers and 13 Jbeta primers. The data were produced by immunoSEQ multiplex PCR, yet TCRdb's version contains in-frame clones alone and is incomplete. Of some 130,000 clones detected, more than 65% appear once; the ten largest clones hold approximately 2.6%. Sample: PBMCs. These receptors were taken from a man over 45 in good health and CMV-seronegative.

The chain uses TRBV4-2 and TRBJ1-1, with 10 positions matching TRBD1. This CDR3 has 13 residues. The ends lost 4 bases at V and 4 bases at J; junction bases unmatched: 0. CDR1 and CDR2 (germline): LGHNA, YNFKEQ. CDR3 DNA sequence: TGTGCCAGCAGCCGGACAGGGGGCACTGAAGCTTTCTTT. The encoded protein is CASSRTGGTEAFF.

This chain connects TRBV7-9 to TRBJ2-7; a weak D match, TRBD2 (7 bases). Trimming removed 5 bases from V and 7 bases from J, with 15 bases in between. Germline V CDR1 and CDR2: SEHNR, FQNEAQ (reference sequence). The CDR3 runs 13 residues. CDR3 residues: CASSPGGAREQYF. CDR3 sequence (DNA): TGTGCCAGCAGCCCTGGGGGGGCGCGGGAGCAGTACTTC.

The chain links TRBV9 to TRBJ2-3; 13 bases map to TRBD2. J gave up 4 bases and V 0 bases, and 2 bases lay outside the gene matches. The CDR3 runs 16 residues. Germline CDR1 and CDR2: SGDLS and YYNGEE. The CDR3 nucleotides read TGTGCCAGCAGCGTAGGGACTAGCGGGGGAGCAGATACGCAGTATTTT. Protein: CASSVGTSGGADTQYF.

This chain links TRBV6-1 with TRBJ2-3; 12 positions match TRBD2. Germline CDR1 reads MNHNS; CDR2 reads SASEGT. This CDR3 comprises 15 residues. V shed 2 bases, J shed 4 bases, and the junction held 1 base outside the gene matches. DNA of the CDR3: TGTGCCAGCAGTGAAACTAGCGGGGGGCCAGATACGCAGTATTTT. Translated, it gives CASSETSGGPDTQYF.

The table lists this clone with a few counts. The J gene is TRBJ1-1, the V gene TRBV5-1; D call uncertain. V dropped 3 bases and J dropped 3 bases, with 9 bases sitting between them. Germline V gene data show CDR1 as SGHRS and CDR2 as YFSETQ. The CDR3 is 13 amino acids. For the CDR3, the DNA is TGCGCCAGCAGCTCGCCGGGATACACTGAAGCTTTCTTT. It translates to CASSSPGYTEAFF.

The chain combines TRBV5-1 with TRBJ2-3; the match to TRBD1 covers 7 bases. CDR3 length equals 15 residues. The trim removed 6 bases at V and 1 base at J, leaving 8 bases unmatched. The germline gives CDR1 SGHRS, CDR2 YFSETQ. This CDR3 reads CASIQDRVGTDTQYF. The CDR3 coding sequence is TGCGCCAGCATCCAAGACAGGGTAGGCACAGATACGCAGTATTTT.

The V gene is TRBV5-4, the J gene TRBJ2-7; 8 nucleotides agree with TRBD1. Germline-derived CDR1 and CDR2 are SGHNT and YYREEE (reference sequence). The V gene end was trimmed by 4 bases and the J gene end by 5 bases; junction bases not matched to a gene: 5. CDR3 length equals 13 residues. CDR3 sequence (DNA): TGTGCCAGCAGCCTAGGACAGGGTGACGAGCAGTACTTC. Its protein is CASSLGQGDEQYF. Combining the CDR3 with reference TRBV5-4 and TRBJ2-7 gives the whole variable domain ETGVTQSPTHLIKTRGQQVTLRCSSQSGHNTVSWYQQALGQGPQFIFQYYREEENGRGNFPPRFSGLQFPNYSSELNVNALELDDSALYLCASSLGQGDEQYFGPGTRLTVT.

The V gene is TRBV7-8, the J gene TRBJ1-5; 8 positions match TRBD1. This CDR3 region has 14 residues. Germline CDR1 reads SGHVS; CDR2 reads FQNEAQ. Trimming removed 5 bases from V and 6 bases from J; junction bases left unmatched: 6. Here the CDR3 DNA reads TGTGCCAGCAGCATGGACAGGGCAGGTCAGCCCCAGCATTTT. Translating gives CASSMDRAGQPQHF.

This clone was seen a handful of times. The chain uses TRBV19 and TRBJ1-3; 7 positions match TRBD1. CDR3 length equals 16 residues. Germline lookup yields CDR1 LNHDA and CDR2 SQIVND (reference sequence). The V segment lost 7 bases and the J segment 2 bases; nucleotides outside the gene matches: 11. The CDR3 here is CASTVRRGQAGNTIYF. The CDR3 DNA follows: TGTGCCAGTACTGTGAGGAGGGGGCAAGCTGGAAACACCATATATTTT.

V usage is TRBV18 and J usage is TRBJ1-6; D is unresolved. Trimming shortened V by 6 bases and J by 7 bases, and 13 bases separated the two germline ends. Germline V gene sequence: CDR1 KGHSH, CDR2 LQKENI. CDR3 size: 14 residues. The CDR3, as DNA: TGTGCCAGCTCCCTGGGCTGGAAGAATTCACCCCTCCACTTT. Its translation: CASSLGWKNSPLHF.